The 14 T cell receptor beta chains presented below share a single source sample, sequenced in a study of blood T cell repertoires in COVID-19. The protocol was immunoSEQ multiplex PCR, while the TCRdb copy is restricted to in-frame clones and leaves out a portion. The table has 75,000 to 90,000 clones, 80% to 95% seen once. Sequenced sample: peripheral blood. Receptors were obtained from a man between 18 and 35 years old with COVID-19, enrolled during active disease.

The chain employs TRBV24-1 and TRBJ2-7; no definite D call. Germline CDR1 KGHDR, CDR2 SFDVKD. Trimming took 3 bases from V and 3 from J, leaving 17 bases between them. This CDR3 comprises 16 residues. DNA of the CDR3: TGTGCCACCAGTGATCAGCCGAGACAAGTGTTCTACGAGCAGTACTTC. Protein sequence: CATSDQPRQVFYEQYF.

This chain links TRBV6-6 with TRBJ1-1, with D hard to call. Trimming removed 0 bases from V and 0 bases from J, with 5 bases in between. Looked up from germline, CDR1 is MNHNY and CDR2 is SVGAGI (reference sequence). There are 14 residues in the CDR3. CDR3 in DNA: TGTGCCAGCAGTTACTCGCCGGTGAACACTGAAGCTTTCTTT. Amino acid sequence: CASSYSPVNTEAFF.

The CDR3 here is CASSPLLHNEQFF. CDR3 DNA sequence: TGTGCCAGCAGCCCCCTACTACACAATGAGCAGTTCTTC. The V call is TRBV28, the J call TRBJ2-1; D is unresolved. The CDR3 consists of 13 residues. V was cut by 6 bases and J by 5 bases, with 11 bases left in between. Germline V lookup: CDR1 MDHEN, CDR2 SYDVKM.

This chain links TRBV29-1 with TRBJ1-1; D possibly corresponds to TRBD1 (5 bases). V lost 6 bases, J lost 5 bases, and 16 bases lay in between. Germline values: CDR1 SQVTM, CDR2 ANQGSEA. This CDR3 is built from 13 residues. CDR3 in DNA: TGCAGCGTCCTTCAGGGCTCTGGGACTGAAGCTTTCTTT. Protein: CSVLQGSGTEAFF.

The chain joins TRBV6-5 to TRBJ2-7; the D gene is possibly TRBD2 (5 bases). CDR1 is MNHEY and CDR2 is SVGAGI in the germline V gene. The ends were cut back, 0 bases at V and 0 bases at J, with 12 bases in the middle. The CDR3 loop spans 16 amino acids. CDR3 nucleotides: TGTGCCAGCAGTTACTCGGGCTGGGAGAACTCCTACGAGCAGTACTTC. It codes for CASSYSGWENSYEQYF.

This clone was observed a single time. A read error may account for a junction end that differs from germline. Additional DNA sequences in this sample encode the identical CDR3. The gene calls are TRBV2 and TRBJ1-5, with 12 bases lining up with TRBD1. The CDR3 is made up of 15 amino acids. Germline V lookup: CDR1 SNHLY, CDR2 FYNNEI. The DNA for the CDR3 is TGTGCCAGCCGTGCGGGGACAGGGGGCAATCAGCCCCAGCACTTT. Translation: CASRAGTGGNQPQHF.

This chain joins TRBV6-2 or TRBV6-3 and TRBJ2-7; 8 bases are a match to TRBD2. V dropped 2 bases and J dropped 2; count of bases not matched to a gene: 11. The germline CDR1 and CDR2 sequences are MNHEY and SVGEGT. There are 17 residues in the CDR3. The CDR3 loop reads CASSYRGGGFPTYEQYF. The CDR3 DNA reads TGTGCCAGCAGTTACCGGGGGGGTGGATTCCCAACCTACGAGCAGTACTTC.

J is TRBJ1-2 and V is TRBV19; no definite D call. This CDR3 is 16 amino acids long. Looked up from germline, CDR1 is LNHDA and CDR2 is SQIVND (reference sequence). The ends were cut back, 5 bases at V and 0 bases at J, with 16 bases in the middle. Here the CDR3 DNA reads TGTGCCAGTAGTGCAAGCACGGGTTCGGCTAACTATGGCTACACCTTC. Amino acid sequence: CASSASTGSANYGYTF.

The chain combines TRBV29-1 with TRBJ1-2; D not certain. The CDR3 loop spans 13 amino acids. CDR1 is SQVTM, CDR2 ANQGSEA, per germline. Trimming cost V 0 bases and J 8 bases, with 13 bases left between them. The CDR3 DNA reads as TGCAGCGTTGAAGATCGAGACTCGAGAGGCTACACCTTC. It codes for CSVEDRDSRGYTF.

The CDR3 reads CASTGQTYGYTF. In nucleotides, the CDR3 is TGTGCCAGCACGGGACAGACCTATGGCTACACCTTC. The chain carries TRBV28 and TRBJ1-2; 7 bases match TRBD1. J was trimmed by 4 bases and V by 7 bases; bases with no gene match: 3. The CDR3 is made up of 12 amino acids. CDR1 is MDHEN, CDR2 SYDVKM, per germline.

The CDR3 loop is CASSPGGRGETQYF. Written as DNA, the CDR3 is TGCGCCAGCAGCCCGGGGGGCAGGGGAGAGACCCAGTACTTC. V usage is TRBV4-3 and J usage is TRBJ2-5; a weak D match, TRBD2 (7 bases). Trimming took 4 bases from V and 4 from J, leaving 13 bases between them. Germline loops: CDR1 LGHNA, CDR2 YSLEER. This CDR3 contains 14 residues.

J is TRBJ1-2 and V is TRBV18, with TRBD1 matching over 7 bases. CDR1 is KGHSH, CDR2 LQKENI, per germline. V lost 4 bases to trimming and J lost 4 bases; unmatched junction nucleotides: 6. CDR3 length: 14 residues. The CDR3 nucleotides read TGTGCCAGCTCACTTACGACAGGGACCTATGGCTACACCTTC. It codes for CASSLTTGTYGYTF.

The J gene is TRBJ2-1, the V gene TRBV19; D is perhaps TRBD1 (5 bases). The CDR3 extends over 13 amino acids. From germline, CDR1 is LNHDA and CDR2 SQIVND (reference sequence). Deletions cut 10 bases from V and 5 bases from J, with 15 bases between. CDR3 sequence reads: CATSPGRDNEQFF. The CDR3 region has the DNA TGTGCCACCTCTCCGGGCAGGGACAATGAGCAGTTCTTC.

The V call is TRBV10-3, the J call TRBJ2-2; 10 nucleotides match TRBD1. CDR1 and CDR2 (germline): ENHRY, SYGVKD. Losses at the gene ends were 8 bases for V and 5 bases for J; bases not matched to a gene: 5. The CDR3 runs to 14 residues. CDR3 sequence (DNA): TGTGCCATCGGGACAGGGGCGGCGACCGGGGAGCTGTTTTTT. Residues: CAIGTGAATGELFF.